Many counts were recorded for the clone carrying this T cell receptor (beta chain). What it binds is not known. This entry belongs to a study of CD8 T cells in ankylosing spondylitis. Generation of TCR beta libraries employed quantitative 5'-RACE incorporating molecular barcodes. In TCRdb, the 5' RACE reads were re-called with MiXCR into one record per CDR3 protein. Altogether 150,000 to 200,000 distinct CDR3 sequences are present, under 14% being singletons, with the ten largest covering 25% to 35%. Trimming cost V 7 bases and J 6 bases, with 12 bases left between them. The germline gives CDR1 SQVTM, CDR2 ANQGSEA. The CDR3 has 11 residues. Study-wide results and limits: Past studies reported some motif variants in reactive arthritis synovial fluid and blood. Roughly eight highly homologous variants made up a TCR beta motif, and this motif appeared characteristic of ankylosing spondylitis blood. Disease-linked clones bore a CD8+ phenotype, appearing relatively rarely in peripheral blood.

The V and J genes are TRBV29-1 and TRBJ1-2; a weak D match, TRBD1 (6 bases). This TCR was sampled from a male donor with ankylosing spondylitis or in good health (not recorded which). Input material: blood, either unsorted or a sorted T cell fraction (not recorded which). DNA of the CDR3: TGCAGCGCTATCACAGGGCATGGCTACACCTTC. Translation gives CSAITGHGYTF.